This note documents a single TCR beta chain sequence. As yet, its antigen is unknown. These data belong to a study of CD8+ T cells in alopecia areata. About the study: The drug, oral tofacitinib, was given to treated patients at 5 to 10 mg twice daily. Study-level findings and limits: Among the 100 top clones, expanded CD8+ clones, like scalp clonality, were significantly decreased by tofacitinib.

Treatment noted: oral pan-JAK inhibitor, 5-10 mg twice daily. Lesional scalp punch biopsies and peripheral blood came from alopecia areata patients. As the sequencing template, cDNA was produced by extracting RNA and reverse transcribing it. Generated by immunoSEQ multiplex PCR, the TCRdb table keeps only in-frame clones and is missing some. The profile covers 140,000 to 150,000 clones, with about 56% appearing a single time and approximately 15% taken by the ten largest. V lost 8 bases to trimming and J lost 5 bases; unmatched junction nucleotides: 13. Germline CDR1 MNHNS, CDR2 SASEGT. This CDR3 is 15 amino acids long.

The sample in question was CD8+ T cells sorted from blood, obtained at week 4, from a patient treated with tofacitinib. V is TRBV6-1 and J is TRBJ2-5; 8 bases fit TRBD2. The sequence came from a human donor with alopecia areata. CDR3 loop: CASARAGLELETQYF. As DNA, the CDR3 is TGTGCCAGCGCCCGGGCGGGACTAGAATTGGAGACCCAGTACTTC.